Each of the 17 T cell receptor beta chains below was sequenced from the same sample in a study of human T cells and chemical hapten exposure. Regarding time point: patch test 2, 6 weeks after DPC sensitization. Treatment given: therapeutic diphenylcyclopropenone sensitization with weekly scalp DPC. TCRdb itself ran the RACE reads through MiXCR, one entry per CDR3 protein. The sample consists of tens of thousands of distinct CDR3 sequences, over 9% of them appearing once. The sample was whole blood, taken in connection with sensitization to the hapten diphenylcyclopropenone (DPC). Receptor source: a woman aged 45-65 years with alopecia areata. Some clones in this sample may be carry-over from other donors' samples.

In this sample, this clonotype turned up a few times. The chain joins TRBV6-1 to TRBJ1-1; TRBD1 aligns across 7 bases. J lost 8 bases, V lost 5 bases, and 8 bases had no gene match. From germline, CDR1 is MNHNS and CDR2 SASEGT. The CDR3 length is 13 residues. In DNA, the CDR3 is TGTGCCAGCAGTAGCCAGGGGGTTCAGGAAGCTTTCTTT. Translation gives CASSSQGVQEAFF.

This clonotype has at least ten counts. J is TRBJ1-1 and V is TRBV29-1, with D tentatively TRBD1 (6 bases). The CDR3 runs 14 residues. The V end lost 7 bases, the J end lost 1 base, and 16 bases lay between the germline ends. Germline CDR1 SQVTM, CDR2 ANQGSEA. CDR3 in amino acids: CSARRAGANTEAFF. In DNA form, the CDR3 reads TGCAGCGCCCGAAGGGCAGGGGCGAACACTGAAGCTTTCTTT.

This clonotype has a count of ten or more. This chain joins TRBV5-6 and TRBJ1-1; 9 bases agree with TRBD1. V dropped 0 bases and J dropped 5; count of bases not matched to a gene: 2. This CDR3 has 14 residues. The germline V gene has CDR1 SGHDT and CDR2 YYEEEE. CDR3 in amino acids: CASSLGQGGTEAFF. CDR3 nucleotide sequence: TGTGCCAGCAGCTTGGGACAGGGGGGAACTGAAGCTTTCTTT.

This clonotype was detected many times. The CDR3 sequence: CASSPDYTDTQYF. CDR3 sequence (DNA): TGTGCCAGTAGTCCGGACTACACAGATACGCAGTATTTT. The chain carries TRBV19 and TRBJ2-3, with D possibly TRBD2 on 6 matching bases. The CDR3 spans 13 residues. V was trimmed by 5 bases and J by 2 bases, leaving 8 bases between them. Germline V gene data show CDR1 as LNHDA and CDR2 as SQIVND (reference sequence).

This clonotype showed up many times. The V call is TRBV7-9, the J call TRBJ2-3; TRBD1 matches at 8 bases. This CDR3 has 16 amino acids. The V and J ends lost 4 bases and 2 bases, in that order; junction bases with no gene match: 8. Germline CDR1 SEHNR, CDR2 FQNEAQ (reference sequence). The CDR3 region is CASSSTGGTFTDTQYF. In DNA, the CDR3 is TGTGCCAGCAGCTCCACAGGGGGAACCTTCACAGATACGCAGTATTTT.

As regards this clonotype: It may be a read error: a sequence one base away is much more abundant. The V and J genes are TRBV11-2 and TRBJ2-7; 8 nucleotides agree with TRBD2. Germline-derived CDR1 and CDR2 are SGHAT and FQNNGV. The junction had 11 bases not matched to a gene; V was cut back by 8 bases and J by 5 bases. The CDR3 has 14 residues. This chain's CDR3 is CASGPPGLVNEQYF. CDR3 sequence (DNA): TGTGCCAGCGGGCCCCCGGGACTAGTGAACGAGCAGTACTTC. The full variable domain, rest sourced from reference TRBV11-2 and TRBJ2-7, is EAGVAQSPRYKIIEKRQSVAFWCNPISGHATLYWYQQILGQGPKLLIQFQNNGVVDDSQLPKDRFSAERLKGVDSTLKIQPAKLEDSAVYLCASGPPGLVNEQYFGPGTRLTVT.

This clonotype came up many times. V usage is TRBV12-3 or TRBV12-4 and J usage is TRBJ1-4; TRBD1 is a possible D gene (6 bases). Trimming stripped 5 bases from V and 7 bases from J, with 14 bases between. The CDR3 is made up of 14 amino acids. The CDR3 DNA is TGTGCCAGCAGTCTCCGACAGGCCGTTGAAAAACTGTTTTTT. It codes for CASSLRQAVEKLFF.

This clonotype was counted many times. V gene TRBV27 combines with J gene TRBJ2-7, with D tentatively TRBD2 (6 bases). Trimming stripped 3 bases from V and 2 bases from J, with 14 bases between. This CDR3 is 15 amino acids long. Germline CDR1 MNHEY, CDR2 SMNVEV (reference sequence). The CDR3 sequence is CASSLAGMITYEQYF. The CDR3 nucleotides read TGTGCCAGCAGTTTGGCGGGAATGATCACCTACGAGCAGTACTTC.

The table lists this clonotype with a few counts. V and J are TRBV30 and TRBJ2-7; D is perhaps TRBD2 (6 bases). With 0 bases removed from V and 5 bases from J, the gap between germline ends came to 17 bases. The CDR3 has 15 residues. CDR1 and CDR2 from the germline V gene are GTSNPN and SVGIG (reference sequence). Written as DNA, the CDR3 is TGTGCCTGGAGTGTAAAGGGCGGGACGGCCCACGAGCAGTACTTC. Its protein is CAWSVKGGTAHEQYF. The variable domain in full, completed from reference TRBV30 and TRBJ2-7, reads SQTIHQWPATLVQPVGSPLSLECTVEGTSNPNLYWYRQAAGRGLQLLFYSVGIGQISSEVPQNLSASRPQDRQFILSSKKLLLSDSGFYLCAWSVKGGTAHEQYFGPGTRLTVT.

The V gene is TRBV18, the J gene TRBJ2-3; D uncertain. V lost 1 base and J lost 2, with 4 bases in between. Germline loops: CDR1 KGHSH, CDR2 LQKENI. This CDR3 has 13 amino acids. The DNA for the CDR3 is TGTGCCAGCTCACCACTGCACACAGATACGCAGTATTTT. Amino acids: CASSPLHTDTQYF.

This clonotype was counted a few times. The gene calls are TRBV2 and TRBJ2-3, with D perhaps TRBD1 (6 bases). CDR1 and CDR2 from the germline V gene are SNHLY and FYNNEI. The CDR3 length is 15 residues. Trimming shortened V by 2 bases and J by 3 bases, and 12 bases separated the two germline ends. The CDR3 DNA reads TGTGCCAGCAGTGAAAGGGGACAAGCAACAGATACGCAGTATTTT. Encoded protein: CASSERGQATDTQYF. The full variable domain, its missing parts supplied by reference TRBV2 and TRBJ2-3, is EPEVTQTPSHQVTQMGQEVILRCVPISNHLYFYWYRQILGQKVEFLVSFYNNEISEKSEIFDDQFSVERPDGSNFTLKIRSTKLEDSAMYFCASSERGQATDTQYFGPGTRLTVL.

This clonotype was recorded many times. The chain recombines TRBV25-1 with TRBJ1-1, with D tentatively TRBD1 (6 bases). Trimming removed 6 bases from V and 1 base from J, with 18 bases in between. The CDR3 spans 16 residues. CDR1 is MGHDK and CDR2 is SYGVNS in the germline V gene. CDR3 protein: CASRQPHREGNTEAFF. CDR3 DNA sequence: TGTGCCAGCAGGCAACCCCACAGGGAGGGGAACACTGAAGCTTTCTTT.

This clonotype appeared many times. This chain connects TRBV6-1 to TRBJ1-1, with D hard to call. Germline V gives CDR1 MNHNS, CDR2 SASEGT. The CDR3 consists of 15 residues. The V end was cut by 4 bases, the J end by 5 bases, with 17 bases between. The CDR3 bases are TGTGCCAGCAGTGTTGCCGGACGGTCTGGTACTGAAGCTTTCTTT. As protein: CASSVAGRSGTEAFF.

This clonotype was recorded at least ten times. CDR3 sequence (DNA): TGTGCCAGCAGTTTAGCCAGACGGTTAAACACTGAAGCTTTCTTT. Encoded protein: CASSLARRLNTEAFF. This chain connects TRBV12-3 or TRBV12-4 to TRBJ1-1; D remains ambiguous. Trimming pared 0 bases from V and 2 bases from J, leaving 10 bases between. This CDR3 region has 15 residues.

This clonotype was seen many times. This rearrangement joins TRBV7-9 to TRBJ1-2, with 8 nucleotides matching TRBD1. V was pared by 5 bases and J by 7 bases, with 12 bases of the junction left unmatched. CDR1 is SEHNR, CDR2 FQNEAQ, per germline (reference sequence). The CDR3 sequence is 15 residues long. CDR3 coding DNA: TGTGCCAGCAGCCCAAGGAGTTCCGGGACAGGTGGCTACACCTTC. It specifies CASSPRSSGTGGYTF.

Ten or more counts support this clonotype. The chain uses TRBV29-1 and TRBJ2-3; D remains unclear. Germline V CDR1 and CDR2: SQVTM, ANQGSEA. The CDR3 has 13 amino acids. The V gene lost 3 bases and the J gene lost 3 bases, with 10 bases spanning the gap. The CDR3 reads CSVDPQATDTQYF. The CDR3 DNA sequence: TGCAGCGTTGATCCGCAGGCGACAGATACGCAGTATTTT.

This clonotype was seen repeatedly, ten times or more. The chain has TRBV7-3 and TRBJ2-5; D is possibly TRBD1 (5 bases). The CDR3 consists of 14 residues. The germline V gene encodes CDR1 SGHTA and CDR2 FQGTGA. The ends were cut back, 3 bases at V and 4 bases at J, with 12 bases in the middle. The CDR3 coding sequence is TGTGCCAGCAGCTTCGCAGGGCCCGGAGAGACCCAGTACTTC. This codes for CASSFAGPGETQYF.